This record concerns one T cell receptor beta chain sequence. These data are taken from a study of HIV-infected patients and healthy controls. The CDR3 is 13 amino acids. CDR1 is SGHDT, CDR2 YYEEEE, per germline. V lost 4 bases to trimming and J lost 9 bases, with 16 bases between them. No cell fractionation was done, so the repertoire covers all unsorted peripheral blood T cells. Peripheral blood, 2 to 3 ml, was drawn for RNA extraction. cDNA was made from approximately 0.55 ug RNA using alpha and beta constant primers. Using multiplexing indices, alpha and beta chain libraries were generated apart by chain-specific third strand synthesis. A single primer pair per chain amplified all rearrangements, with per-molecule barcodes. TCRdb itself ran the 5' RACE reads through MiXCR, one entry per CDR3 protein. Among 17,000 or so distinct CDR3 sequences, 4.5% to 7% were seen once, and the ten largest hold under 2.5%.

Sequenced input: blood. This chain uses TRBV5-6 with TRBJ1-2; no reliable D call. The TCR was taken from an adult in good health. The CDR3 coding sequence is TGTGCCAGCAGCCCAGACGGGCTCGATAGCTACACCTTC. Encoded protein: CASSPDGLDSYTF.